Sequencing of this TCR beta chain was carried out in a study of blood T cell repertoires in COVID-19. The overall study: T cells, B-cell-depleted T cells, or PBMCs provided the cDNA or gDNA that served as material.

This study enrolled people aged about 18 to 100 from about two dozen US geographic areas. This CDR3 region has 15 residues. Germline CDR1 is SGHRS and CDR2 is YFSETQ. The V gene lost 1 base and the J gene lost 2 bases, with 12 bases spanning the gap. As originally analysed: Quantification of nucleated cells was approximated via reference gene primer amplification. The table came from immunoSEQ multiplex PCR; TCRdb's copy has only in-frame clones and leaves some out. V and J calls and clone size are copied from that table; D and trimming were computed from the DNA. The sample has roughly 400,000 clones, about 88% seen once.

Sequencing was carried out using PBMCs or T cells enriched from blood (not recorded which). This TCR derives from a woman aged 18-30 years who had been exposed to COVID-19. The chain joins TRBV5-1 to TRBJ1-1; tentatively, D is TRBD1 (6 bases). CDR3 region: CASSLTGYSNTEAFF. CDR3 nucleotides: TGCGCCAGCAGCTTGACAGGGTACTCCAACACTGAAGCTTTCTTT. The whole variable domain, remainder taken from reference TRBV5-1 and TRBJ1-1, is KAGVTQTPRYLIKTRGQQVTLSCSPISGHRSVSWYQQTPGQGLQFLFEYFSETQRNKGNFPGRFSGRQFSNSRSEMNVSTLELGDSALYLCASSLTGYSNTEAFFGQGTRLTVV.